This entry concerns a single T cell receptor (beta chain). Its antigen is undetermined. The time point was: persistent/refractory GD, antithyroid drugs over 5 years with positive TRAb. The TCR library used RNA extracted from PBMCs. The sample originates from a study of regulatory T cells in long-lasting Graves disease. Study observations and caveats: Among samples with persistent disease, TRBV28, TRBJ1-2 and TRBJ2-5 were favored.

Sequencing libraries for TCR beta were prepared with iRepertoire HTBI primers and Arm-PCR of CDR3 regions. MiXCR, run by TCRdb on the multiplex PCR reads, gives a single entry per CDR3 protein. The data hold 390,000 or so distinct CDR3 sequences, with approximately 25% observed a single time. The V segment lost 2 bases and the J segment 4 bases; nucleotides outside the gene matches: 4. CDR3 length: 15 amino acids. From germline, CDR1 is LGHDT and CDR2 YNNKEL (reference sequence). This chain joins TRBV3-1 and TRBJ2-3, with TRBD1 identical over 9 bases. The input for sequencing was peripheral blood mononuclear cells (PBMCs), taken when the disease was refractory, from a patient treated with antithyroid drugs. This clonotype originated in a woman aged 40-49 years with Graves disease. CDR3 residues: CASSQRDRVPDTQYF. The CDR3 DNA follows: TGTGCCAGCAGCCAACGGGACAGGGTACCAGATACGCAGTATTTT.